This T cell receptor beta chain was captured by sequencing in a study of tumor-infiltrating lymphocytes in primary liver carcinoma. Study-wide results and limits: Bulk, unsorted sampling meant CD4+ and CD8+ repertoires went uncompared.

Out of unsorted whole blood came the blood RNA, and germline DNA was extracted as well. Investigators obtained four milliliters of peripheral blood ahead of surgery. Starting material of about 0.45 ug total RNA yielded TCR beta cDNA via a constant-region primer. Libraries of TCR beta came from three nested multiplex PCR rounds with slightly modified ARM-PCR. A C-beta reverse primer was combined with TRBV1-TRBV30 forward primers in the first two PCR rounds, and each round had approximately 10 cycles. TCRdb re-called the multiplex PCR reads with MiXCR, one entry per CDR3 protein. The sample shows 310,000 or so distinct CDR3 sequences, about three fifths of them seen only once. This clonotype was seen at least ten times. The antigen remains undetermined. V shed 0 bases, J shed 2 bases, and the junction held 18 bases outside the gene matches. The germline V gene has CDR1 LGHNA and CDR2 YSLEER. The length of the CDR3 is 21 residues.

This chain joins TRBV4-3 and TRBJ2-3, with 9 bases aligning to TRBD2. This clonotype was sampled from a woman aged 30 to 39 with primary liver carcinoma and hepatitis B virus infection. Sequenced: peripheral blood. The CDR3 sequence: CASSQDMLSHRRLAVTDTQYF. CDR3 nucleotide sequence: TGCGCCAGCAGCCAAGATATGCTGTCACACCGGAGACTAGCGGTCACAGATACGCAGTATTTT.